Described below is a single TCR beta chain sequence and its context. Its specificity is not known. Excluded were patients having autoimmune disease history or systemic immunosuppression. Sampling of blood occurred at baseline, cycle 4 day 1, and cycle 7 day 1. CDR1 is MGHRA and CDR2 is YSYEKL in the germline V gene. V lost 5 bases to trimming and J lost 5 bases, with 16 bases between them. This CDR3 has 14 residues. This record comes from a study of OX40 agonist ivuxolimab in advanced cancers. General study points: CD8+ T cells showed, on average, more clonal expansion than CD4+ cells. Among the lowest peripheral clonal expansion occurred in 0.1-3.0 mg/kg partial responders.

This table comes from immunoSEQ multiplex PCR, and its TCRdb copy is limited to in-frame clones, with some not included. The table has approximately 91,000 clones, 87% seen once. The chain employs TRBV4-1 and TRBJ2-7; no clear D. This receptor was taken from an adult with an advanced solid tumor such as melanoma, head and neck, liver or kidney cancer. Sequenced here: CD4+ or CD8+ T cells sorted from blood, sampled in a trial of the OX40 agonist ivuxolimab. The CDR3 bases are TGCGCCAGCAGCAAGATAGGAAGTCTTGACGAGCAGTACTTC. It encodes CASSKIGSLDEQYF.